This is a list of T cell receptor beta chains from one sample in a study of T cells in localized non-small cell lung cancer. The assay was immunoSEQ multiplex PCR, and TCRdb's table has in-frame clones only and misses some. The data contain tens of thousands of clones, 85% to 90% of them singletons. The sample was peripheral blood, taken before any cancer treatment. These receptors originate from a woman aged 35 to 69 with stage I lung adenocarcinoma. CDR3s include the opening cysteine and the closing phenylalanine or tryptophan. Each record gives: D gene, clone size, V gene, J gene, CDR3 protein, CDR3 DNA. D genes are given only for firm matches. Expanded clones are given a class, and other clones once, few, many or no size at all.

>.|once|TRBV28|TRBJ1-5
CASSLPEYSNQPQHF
TGTGCCAGCAGTTTACCGGAATATAGCAATCAGCCCCAGCATTTT
>.|.|TRBV5-6|TRBJ2-5
CASSPGGSQETQYF
TGTGCCAGCAGCCCTGGGGGGTCCCAAGAGACCCAGTACTTC
>.|.|TRBV6-6|TRBJ2-1
CASSFTLYNEQFF
TGTGCCAGCAGTTTTACGCTTTACAATGAGCAGTTCTTC
>TRBD1|.|TRBV6-5|TRBJ1-6
CASSADRVGSPLHF
TGTGCCAGCAGTGCGGACAGGGTAGGCTCACCCCTCCACTTT
>.|.|TRBV28|TRBJ1-1
CASSLLLGGLEAFF
TGTGCCAGCAGTCTCCTCTTGGGGGGTCTTGAAGCTTTCTTT
>.|.|TRBV7-9|TRBJ1-1
CASSPKGHNTVSTEAFF
TGTGCCAGCAGCCCCAAAGGACATAACACGGTCAGCACTGAAGCTTTCTTT
>TRBD1|once|TRBV10-3|TRBJ1-1
CAIRDREAEAFF
TGTGCCATCAGGGACAGGGAGGCTGAAGCTTTCTTT
>.|.|TRBV5-1|TRBJ1-1
CASSRGSQMNTEAFF
TGCGCCAGCAGCCGGGGGAGTCAAATGAACACTGAAGCTTTCTTT
>.|.|TRBV10-3|TRBJ2-2
CAIGRESTGELFF
TGTGCCATCGGCAGGGAGTCCACCGGGGAGCTGTTTTTT
>.|few|TRBV5-5|TRBJ2-7
CASSFLYEQYF
TGTGCCAGCAGCTTCCTCTACGAGCAGTACTTC
>.|few|TRBV19|TRBJ1-4
CASSIGTRRDEKLFF
TGTGCCAGTAGTATTGGGACCCGGAGGGATGAAAAACTGTTTTTT
>.|.|TRBV11-2|TRBJ2-5
CASSFRLGQTQYF
TGTGCCAGCAGCTTCCGACTAGGGCAGACCCAGTACTTC
>TRBD1|few|TRBV19|TRBJ1-1
CASSMTGIGAAFF
TGTGCCAGTAGTATGACAGGGATTGGTGCAGCTTTCTTT